This entry describes one TCR beta chain. Methods used by the authors: Amplification of reference gene primers was used by the study to estimate nucleated cell counts. The assay was immunoSEQ multiplex PCR, and TCRdb's table has in-frame clones only and misses some. From that table come the V and J calls and clone size; the DNA was used to work out D and trimming. The table has 90,000 to 120,000 clones, about 90% seen once. This sample is part of a study of blood T cell repertoires in COVID-19. Looking at the study overall: Donors in the United States, Italy and Spain gave samples during acute or convalescent COVID-19. The cDNA or gDNA used as material had been derived from T cells, B-cell-depleted T cells, or PBMCs.

The CDR3 runs 14 residues. The rearrangement links TRBV21-1 to TRBJ2-7; the D call TRBD2 from the table was never checked on the DNA. TRBV21-1 represents a pseudogene. The TCR originated in a man aged 40-49 years with active or convalescent COVID-19. Sequenced material: peripheral blood. CDR3: CASSNPRRSPDQYF. In nucleotides, the CDR3 is TGTGCCAGCAGCAACCCGAGGCGCAGTCCCGATCAGTACTTC.